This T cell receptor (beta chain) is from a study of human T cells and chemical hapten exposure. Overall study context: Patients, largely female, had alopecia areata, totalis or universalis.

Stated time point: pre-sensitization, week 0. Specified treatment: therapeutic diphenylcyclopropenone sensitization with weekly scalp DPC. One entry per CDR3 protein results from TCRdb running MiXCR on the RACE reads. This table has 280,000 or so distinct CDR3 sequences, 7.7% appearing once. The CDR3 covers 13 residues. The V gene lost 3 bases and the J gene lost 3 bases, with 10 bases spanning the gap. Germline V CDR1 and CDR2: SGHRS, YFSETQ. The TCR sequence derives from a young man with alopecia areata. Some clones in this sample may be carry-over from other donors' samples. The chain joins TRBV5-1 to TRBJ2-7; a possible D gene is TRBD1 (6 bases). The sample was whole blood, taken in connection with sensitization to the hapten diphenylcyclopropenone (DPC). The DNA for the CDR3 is TGCGCCAGCAGCTACGGACAGAACTACGAGCAGTACTTC. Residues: CASSYGQNYEQYF. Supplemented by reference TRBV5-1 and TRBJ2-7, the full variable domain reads KAGVTQTPRYLIKTRGQQVTLSCSPISGHRSVSWYQQTPGQGLQFLFEYFSETQRNKGNFPGRFSGRQFSNSRSEMNVSTLELGDSALYLCASSYGQNYEQYFGPGTRLTVT.